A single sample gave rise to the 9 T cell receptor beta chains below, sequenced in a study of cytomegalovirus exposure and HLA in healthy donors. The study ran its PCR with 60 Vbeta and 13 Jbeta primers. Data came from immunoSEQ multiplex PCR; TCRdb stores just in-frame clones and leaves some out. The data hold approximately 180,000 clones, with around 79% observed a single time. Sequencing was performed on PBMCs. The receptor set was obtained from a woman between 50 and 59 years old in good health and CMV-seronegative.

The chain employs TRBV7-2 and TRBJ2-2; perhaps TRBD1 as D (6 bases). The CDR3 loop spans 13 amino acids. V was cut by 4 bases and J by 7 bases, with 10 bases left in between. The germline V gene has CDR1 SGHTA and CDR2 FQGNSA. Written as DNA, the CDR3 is TGTGCCAGCAGCTCTCAGGGGAACGGGGAGCTGTTTTTT. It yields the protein CASSSQGNGELFF.

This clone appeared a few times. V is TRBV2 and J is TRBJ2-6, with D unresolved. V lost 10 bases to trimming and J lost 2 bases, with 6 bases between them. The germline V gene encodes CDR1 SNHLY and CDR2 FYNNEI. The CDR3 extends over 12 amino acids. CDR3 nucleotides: TGTGCCACCCGTGCTGGGGCCAACGTCCTGACTTTC. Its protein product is CATRAGANVLTF.

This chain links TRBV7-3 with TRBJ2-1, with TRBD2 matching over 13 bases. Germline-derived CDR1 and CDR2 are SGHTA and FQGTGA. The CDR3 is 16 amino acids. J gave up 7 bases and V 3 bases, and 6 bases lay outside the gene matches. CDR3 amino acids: CASSLGSTSGGNEQFF. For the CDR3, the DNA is TGTGCCAGCAGCTTGGGTTCGACTAGCGGGGGGAATGAGCAGTTCTTC.

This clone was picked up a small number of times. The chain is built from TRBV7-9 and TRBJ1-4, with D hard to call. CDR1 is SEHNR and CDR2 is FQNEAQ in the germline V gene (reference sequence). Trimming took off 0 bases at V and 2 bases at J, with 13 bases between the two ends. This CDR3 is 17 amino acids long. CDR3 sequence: CASSLAPMVLTNEKLFF. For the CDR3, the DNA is TGTGCCAGCAGCTTAGCCCCCATGGTACTTACTAATGAAAAACTGTTTTTT.

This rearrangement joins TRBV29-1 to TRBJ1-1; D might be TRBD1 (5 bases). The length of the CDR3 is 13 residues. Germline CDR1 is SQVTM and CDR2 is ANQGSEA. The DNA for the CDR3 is TGCACCTCCAGGGCAGGTATTAACACTGAAGCTTTCTTT. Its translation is CTSRAGINTEAFF.

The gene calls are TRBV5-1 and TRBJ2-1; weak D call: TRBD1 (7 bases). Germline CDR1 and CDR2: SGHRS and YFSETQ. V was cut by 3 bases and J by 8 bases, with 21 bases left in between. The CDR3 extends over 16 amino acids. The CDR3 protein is CASSWTGQGGNHEQFF. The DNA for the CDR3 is TGCGCCAGCAGCTGGACCGGCCAGGGGGGCAACCATGAGCAGTTCTTC. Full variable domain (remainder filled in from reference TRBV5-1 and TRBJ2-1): KAGVTQTPRYLIKTRGQQVTLSCSPISGHRSVSWYQQTPGQGLQFLFEYFSETQRNKGNFPGRFSGRQFSNSRSEMNVSTLELGDSALYLCASSWTGQGGNHEQFFGPGTRLTVL.

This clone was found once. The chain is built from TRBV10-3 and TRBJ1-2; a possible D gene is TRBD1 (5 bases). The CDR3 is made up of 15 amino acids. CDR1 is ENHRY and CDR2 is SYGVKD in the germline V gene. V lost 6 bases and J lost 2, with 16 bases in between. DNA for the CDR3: TGTGCCATCAGAGATCAGGGAGGGGCAAACTATGGCTACACCTTC. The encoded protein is CAIRDQGGANYGYTF.

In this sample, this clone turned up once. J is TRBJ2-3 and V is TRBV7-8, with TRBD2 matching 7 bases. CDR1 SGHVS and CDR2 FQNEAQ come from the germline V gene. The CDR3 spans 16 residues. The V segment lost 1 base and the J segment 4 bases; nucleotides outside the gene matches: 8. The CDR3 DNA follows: TGTGCCAGCAGCTTAGGGGTGGCAGCGGGACCAGATACGCAGTATTTT. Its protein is CASSLGVAAGPDTQYF.

The CDR3 DNA follows: TGTGCCAGCAGCCCCGGGACAGAGTATGGCTACACCTTC. Protein sequence: CASSPGTEYGYTF. This rearrangement joins TRBV6-6 to TRBJ1-2, with 7 bases matching TRBD1. V was pared by 6 bases and J by 5 bases, with 6 bases of the junction left unmatched. Per the germline V gene, CDR1 is MNHNY and CDR2 is SVGAGI (reference sequence). The CDR3 spans 13 residues.